This T cell receptor (beta chain) was captured by sequencing in a study of blood T cell repertoires in COVID-19. As for the study in general: Acute and convalescent COVID-19 specimens originated in the United States, Italy and Spain.

This clone came up a few times. The germline V gene encodes CDR1 SNHLY and CDR2 FYNNEI. The CDR3 has 16 residues. Deletions cut 1 base from V and 9 bases from J, with 19 bases between. Repertoires were generated with immunoSEQ multiplex PCR, while TCRdb's copy carries only in-frame clones and drops some. The sample holds 150,000 or so clones; 80% are singletons and the top ten take around 5.9%. The receptor was isolated from a man aged 35-49 years who had recovered from COVID-19. Sequencing was carried out using PBMCs or T cells enriched from blood (not recorded which). The V gene is TRBV2, the J gene TRBJ1-5; D is perhaps TRBD1 (5 bases). The CDR3 nucleotides read TGTGCCAGCAGTGAAGGGGTTGGGGCTCGCCCTATGCCCCAGCATTTT. Protein product: CASSEGVGARPMPQHF.